This TCR beta chain was captured in a study of T cell repertoires in cytomegalovirus infection. Study-wide findings and caveats: In two of eight donors, the top clonotype was HLA-C-restricted CMV-specific.

This CDR3 comprises 12 residues. After removal of 4 bases from V and 6 bases from J, the junction contained 2 bases not matched to a gene. Germline CDR1 LNHDA, CDR2 SQIVND (reference sequence). Each CDR3 protein is one row after TCRdb ran MiXCR on the reads. The sample records some 150,000 distinct CDR3 sequences, about 25% being singletons. A remark on this clonotype: The antigen is undetermined.

Sequenced material: PBMCs. This receptor was identified in a human donor in good health (CMV status not recorded). Some clones in this sample may be carry-over from other donors' samples. The chain employs TRBV19 and TRBJ1-2, with 7 positions matching TRBD1. The CDR3 spells CASSTDRDGYTF. The CDR3 DNA reads as TGTGCCAGTAGTACCGACAGGGATGGCTACACCTTC.